These 2 T cell receptor beta chains came from one sample sequenced in a study of blood T cell repertoires in COVID-19. The assay was immunoSEQ multiplex PCR, and TCRdb's table has in-frame clones only and misses some. The data hold about 250,000 clones, with around 91% observed a single time. Sequencing used PBMCs or T cells enriched from blood (not recorded which). Every receptor here comes from a woman younger than 35 who had recovered from COVID-19.

CDR3 DNA: TGCGCCAGCAGCATGGGACAGGCAAGCACAGATACGCAGTATTTT. Translation: CASSMGQASTDTQYF. The V gene is TRBV5-1, the J gene TRBJ2-3; 8 nucleotides match TRBD1. This CDR3 spans 15 amino acids. Trimming cost V 4 bases and J 0 bases; bases outside gene matches: 4. Looked up from germline, CDR1 is SGHRS and CDR2 is YFSETQ.

This clone was observed a few times. This chain connects TRBV19 to TRBJ1-2; D is unresolved. The germline V and J ends were trimmed by 6 bases and 3 bases, with 17 bases remaining between them. This CDR3 is 15 amino acids long. The germline gives CDR1 LNHDA, CDR2 SQIVND (reference sequence). CDR3 region: CASSQRSSWDYGYTF. In DNA form, the CDR3 reads TGTGCCAGTAGCCAGAGGAGCAGTTGGGACTATGGCTACACCTTC.